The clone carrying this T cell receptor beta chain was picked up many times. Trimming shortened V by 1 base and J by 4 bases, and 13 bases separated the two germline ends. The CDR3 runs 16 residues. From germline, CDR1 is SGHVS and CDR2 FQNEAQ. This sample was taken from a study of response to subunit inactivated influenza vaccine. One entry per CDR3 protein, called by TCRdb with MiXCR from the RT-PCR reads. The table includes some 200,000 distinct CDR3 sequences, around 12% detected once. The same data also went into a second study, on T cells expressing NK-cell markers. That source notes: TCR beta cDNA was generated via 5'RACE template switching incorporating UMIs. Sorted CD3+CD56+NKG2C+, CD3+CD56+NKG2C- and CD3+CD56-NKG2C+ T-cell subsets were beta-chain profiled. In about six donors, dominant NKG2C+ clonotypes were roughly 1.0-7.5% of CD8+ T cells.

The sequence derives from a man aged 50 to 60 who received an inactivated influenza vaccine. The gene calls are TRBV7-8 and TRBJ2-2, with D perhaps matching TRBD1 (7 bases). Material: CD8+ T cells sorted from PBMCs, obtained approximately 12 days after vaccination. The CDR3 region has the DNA TGTGCCAGCAGCTTAGGGGCAGGGGGGAGCACCGGGGAGCTGTTTTTT. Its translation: CASSLGAGGSTGELFF.